This TCR beta chain appears in the sequencing data of a study of blood T cell repertoires in COVID-19. Method: immunoSEQ multiplex PCR; TCRdb's copy keeps in-frame clones and lacks some. Of about 220,000 clones in the sample, 80% to 85% were seen once. This CDR3 is 15 amino acids long. Germline V CDR1 and CDR2: KGHSH, LQKENI. V lost 3 bases and J lost 5; bases outside the gene matches: 5. The TCR comes from a woman aged 70-85 years with COVID-19, enrolled during active disease. The rearrangement links TRBV18 to TRBJ2-2, with TRBD1 matching over 8 bases. Sequencing was carried out using peripheral blood. The chain's CDR3 is CASSPRDRRTGELFF. DNA for the CDR3: TGTGCCAGCTCACCGAGGGACAGGAGAACCGGGGAGCTGTTTTTT.